The 23 T cell receptor beta chains listed next were all sequenced from one sample in a study of graft-versus-host responses after intestinal transplantation. For these receptors, no antigen is known. Sequenced by immunoSEQ multiplex PCR; TCRdb stores in-frame clones only, minus some. The table includes tens of thousands of clones, just under 95% detected once. Here the sequenced sample was unstimulated CD8+ T cells sorted from spleen or lymph node cells, taken before intestinal transplant. Source of these receptors: a human donor who received an intestinal transplant.

The chain employs TRBV10-3 and TRBJ2-2; TRBD1 is a possible D gene (6 bases). V shed 8 bases and J shed 4 bases, with 14 bases lying between them. The germline CDR1 and CDR2 sequences are ENHRY and SYGVKD. This CDR3 has 14 amino acids. Here the CDR3 DNA reads TGTGCCATCGCAGGGGCATTGGGCACCGGGGAGCTGTTTTTT. Encoded protein: CAIAGALGTGELFF.

The rearrangement links TRBV19 to TRBJ1-1; 7 bases line up with TRBD1. Trimming at V came to 7 bases and at J to 3 bases, leaving 8 bases not matched to a gene. Germline V gene sequence: CDR1 LNHDA, CDR2 SQIVND (reference sequence). The CDR3 length is 14 residues. The CDR3 loop is CASTLTGSHTEAFF. The CDR3 DNA follows: TGTGCCAGTACCTTGACAGGGAGTCACACTGAAGCTTTCTTT.

This chain connects TRBV5-6 to TRBJ2-3; possibly TRBD2 for D (7 bases). V was clipped by 0 bases and J by 1 base, with 21 bases between them. CDR1 is SGHDT, CDR2 YYEEEE, per germline. The CDR3 sequence is 19 residues long. The chain's CDR3 is CASSLGRSRGGSGTDTQYF. CDR3 DNA sequence: TGTGCCAGCAGCTTGGGTAGGTCGAGGGGGGGATCGGGCACAGATACGCAGTATTTT. The complete variable domain, with remaining parts taken from reference TRBV5-6 and TRBJ2-3, reads DAGVTQSPTHLIKTRGQQVTLRCSPKSGHDTVSWYQQALGQGPQFIFQYYEEEERQRGNFPDRFSGHQFPNYSSELNVNALLLGDSALYLCASSLGRSRGGSGTDTQYFGPGTRLTVL.

In this sample, this clone turned up once. The rearrangement joins TRBV19 to TRBJ2-3; D not resolved. This CDR3 has 14 residues. V was shortened by 5 bases and J by 0 bases, with 9 bases between the two germline ends. Germline CDR1 is LNHDA and CDR2 is SQIVND (reference sequence). In DNA, the CDR3 is TGTGCCAGTAGTTACGGGTCTAGCACAGATACGCAGTATTTT. Amino acid sequence: CASSYGSSTDTQYF. Filled out from reference TRBV19 and TRBJ2-3, the complete variable domain reads DGGITQSPKYLFRKEGQNVTLSCEQNLNHDAMYWYRQDPGQGLRLIYYSQIVNDFQKGDIAEGYSVSREKKESFPLTVTSAQKNPTAFYLCASSYGSSTDTQYFGPGTRLTVL.

This clone has a single count. V gene TRBV19 combines with J gene TRBJ2-7; TRBD2 agrees at 7 bases. The junction had 10 bases not matched to a gene; V was cut back by 2 bases and J by 3 bases. The CDR3 loop spans 16 amino acids. Germline V lookup: CDR1 LNHDA, CDR2 SQIVND (reference sequence). The CDR3 here is CASSISISGGNYEQYF. In DNA, the CDR3 is TGTGCCAGTAGTATATCGATTTCGGGGGGAAACTACGAGCAGTACTTC.

The CDR3 sequence: CASSEARGGLYNEQFF. CDR3 bases: TGTGCCAGCAGTGAAGCGCGGGGGGGCCTCTACAATGAGCAGTTCTTC. The gene calls are TRBV2 and TRBJ2-1; TRBD2 agrees at 9 bases. The V gene end was trimmed by 0 bases and the J gene end by 3 bases; junction bases not matched to a gene: 3. CDR3 length: 16 residues. Germline-derived CDR1 and CDR2 are SNHLY and FYNNEI.

The CDR3 coding sequence is TGCGCCAGCAGCCAAGATGGTCCGGCGGGATCCTACAATGAGCAGTTCTTC. This translates into CASSQDGPAGSYNEQFF. This chain uses TRBV4-3 with TRBJ2-1; a possible D gene is TRBD2 (6 bases). The CDR3 length is 17 residues. Germline-derived CDR1 and CDR2 are LGHNA and YSLEER. Trimming shortened V by 0 bases and J by 1 base, and 13 bases separated the two germline ends.

The rearrangement links TRBV29-1 to TRBJ2-2; TRBD1 might be the D (5 bases). In germline, CDR1 is SQVTM, CDR2 ANQGSEA. The CDR3 sequence is 13 residues long. V lost 8 bases, J lost 2 bases, and 12 bases lay in between. CDR3 residues: CSIGHLNTGELFF. CDR3 nucleotides: TGCAGCATCGGACACCTCAACACCGGGGAGCTGTTTTTT.

This chain uses TRBV27 with TRBJ2-5; a weak D match, TRBD1 (6 bases). Trimming took off 0 bases at V and 9 bases at J, with 14 bases between the two ends. Per the germline V gene, CDR1 is MNHEY and CDR2 is SMNVEV (reference sequence). This CDR3 contains 14 residues. The CDR3: CASSLSSTGKAQYF. The CDR3 bases are TGTGCCAGCAGTTTATCGTCGACAGGAAAGGCCCAGTACTTC.

The J gene is TRBJ2-3, the V gene TRBV19; unclear D gene. Deletions cut 2 bases from V and 2 bases from J, with 11 bases between. The germline V gene has CDR1 LNHDA and CDR2 SQIVND (reference sequence). The CDR3 consists of 15 residues. The CDR3 DNA follows: TGTGCCAGTAGTATAACGACTTCCCTCACAGATACGCAGTATTTT. Translation gives CASSITTSLTDTQYF.

This rearrangement joins TRBV4-3 to TRBJ2-2; 10 nucleotides line up with TRBD1. Germline CDR1 is LGHNA and CDR2 is YSLEER. The CDR3 covers 18 residues. V lost 3 bases and J lost 7; bases outside the gene matches: 14. CDR3 in amino acids: CASSQAGQGVAGGGELFF. CDR3 sequence (DNA): TGCGCCAGCAGCCAGGCCGGACAGGGGGTGGCCGGGGGCGGGGAGCTGTTTTTT.

V gene TRBV5-1 combines with J gene TRBJ1-2, with D unclear. The CDR3 has 14 residues. V lost 0 bases, J lost 0 bases, and 6 bases lay in between. The germline V gene encodes CDR1 SGHRS and CDR2 YFSETQ. The CDR3 DNA follows: TGCGCCAGCAGCTTGGGACTCTCTAACTATGGCTACACCTTC. Residues: CASSLGLSNYGYTF. Based on the CDR3 plus reference TRBV5-1 and TRBJ1-2, the full variable domain is KAGVTQTPRYLIKTRGQQVTLSCSPISGHRSVSWYQQTPGQGLQFLFEYFSETQRNKGNFPGRFSGRQFSNSRSEMNVSTLELGDSALYLCASSLGLSNYGYTFGSGTRLTVV.

CDR3 nucleotides: TGTGCCAGCAGCTTAGGGCCTAGCGGTTACGAGCAGTACTTC. This gives the protein CASSLGPSGYEQYF. The chain uses TRBV7-2 and TRBJ2-7, with 7 bases fitting TRBD2. The CDR3 covers 14 residues. Germline CDR1 reads SGHTA; CDR2 reads FQGNSA. Germline trimming cut 1 base from V and 4 bases from J; bases unmatched to any gene: 4.

The rearrangement links TRBV27 to TRBJ1-2; 7 bases agree with TRBD1. CDR1 is MNHEY, CDR2 SMNVEV, per germline (reference sequence). The CDR3 has 12 residues. Trimming removed 5 bases from V and 8 bases from J; junction bases left unmatched: 5. CDR3 region: CASSPGTEGYTF. In nucleotides, the CDR3 is TGTGCCAGCAGTCCAGGGACAGAGGGCTACACCTTC.

This chain uses TRBV30 with TRBJ2-1, with 7 bases lining up with TRBD1. V lost 5 bases, J lost 4 bases, and 5 bases stayed unmatched. The germline V gene encodes CDR1 GTSNPN and CDR2 SVGIG (reference sequence). The CDR3 covers 13 residues. The CDR3 DNA reads TGTGCCTGGGATGGACAGGCTTACAATGAGCAGTTCTTC. Amino acid sequence: CAWDGQAYNEQFF.

The genes are TRBV27 and TRBJ1-5; D call uncertain. The CDR3 is made up of 14 amino acids. The germline gives CDR1 MNHEY, CDR2 SMNVEV (reference sequence). Deletions cut 3 bases from V and 3 bases from J, with 9 bases between. The CDR3 nucleotides are TGTGCCAGCAGTTTTGGGCAGGCCAATCAGCCCCAGCATTTT. Protein sequence: CASSFGQANQPQHF.

The chain carries TRBV7-9 and TRBJ1-2; no definite D call. This CDR3 has 15 residues. The germline gives CDR1 SEHNR, CDR2 FQNEAQ (reference sequence). The V and J ends lost 4 bases and 0 bases respectively, with 12 bases between them. CDR3 protein: CASSSDNVANYGYTF. CDR3 sequence (DNA): TGTGCCAGCAGCTCAGACAATGTAGCTAACTATGGCTACACCTTC.

This chain links TRBV27 with TRBJ2-5; 9 bases line up with TRBD2. CDR1 is MNHEY, CDR2 SMNVEV, per germline (reference sequence). V trimming: 8 bases; J trimming: 13 bases; junction bases outside the gene matches: 8. This CDR3 is built from 11 residues. CDR3 coding DNA: TGTGCCAGCTATAGCGGGAGTCAGGTGTACTTC. Protein sequence: CASYSGSQVYF.

The gene calls are TRBV9 and TRBJ2-3, with D perhaps matching TRBD2 (6 bases). The germline gives CDR1 SGDLS, CDR2 YYNGEE. The CDR3 totals 16 residues. V was pared by 4 bases and J by 3 bases, with 18 bases between. This CDR3 is CASSPMGRGGTDTQYF. CDR3 nucleotides: TGTGCCAGCAGCCCGATGGGGCGGGGTGGGACAGATACGCAGTATTTT.

The chain couples TRBV28 to TRBJ2-7; 10 nucleotides match TRBD2. J gave up 0 bases and V 3 bases, and 14 bases lay outside the gene matches. This CDR3 comprises 19 residues. From germline, CDR1 is MDHEN and CDR2 SYDVKM. This CDR3 reads CASSFYPPSGSGSSYEQYF. CDR3 DNA sequence: TGTGCCAGCAGTTTTTACCCGCCTAGCGGGAGCGGAAGCTCCTACGAGCAGTACTTC.

This clone showed up just once. The rearrangement joins TRBV10-3 to TRBJ1-1; no firm D call. This CDR3 has 14 amino acids. The germline gives CDR1 ENHRY, CDR2 SYGVKD. The V end lost 3 bases, the J end lost 0 bases, and 8 bases lay between the germline ends. CDR3 DNA sequence: TGTGCCATCAGTGATGCAGATATGAACACTGAAGCTTTCTTT. The encoded protein is CAISDADMNTEAFF.

This sequence joins TRBV30 and TRBJ2-5; the D gene is possibly TRBD1 (5 bases). The CDR3 consists of 13 residues. Trimming removed 4 bases at V and 5 bases at J, with 14 bases between. Germline assignment: CDR1 GTSNPN and CDR2 SVGIG (reference sequence). The CDR3 DNA reads as TGTGCCTGGAAATACAGGTTGAGGGAGACCCAGTACTTC. Its protein is CAWKYRLRETQYF.

The table lists this clone with a count of one. This chain's CDR3 is CASSSTGSSYNEQFF. The CDR3 DNA reads as TGTGCCAGCAGCTCTACAGGGAGCTCCTACAATGAGCAGTTCTTC. This chain connects TRBV7-9 to TRBJ2-1, with a weak D call TRBD1 (6 bases). Per germline, CDR1 SEHNR and CDR2 FQNEAQ (reference sequence). This CDR3 is 15 amino acids long. Trimming removed 4 bases from V and 0 bases from J, with 10 bases in between.